Presented here are 30 T cell receptor beta chains from one specimen sequenced in a study of blood T cell repertoires in COVID-19. Using immunoSEQ multiplex PCR, the repertoire was profiled, and TCRdb retains in-frame clones only, with some absent. Here the sample spans about 230,000 clones, 70% to 90% being singletons. Sequencing input: peripheral blood. The receptors derive from a woman between 65 and 79 years old with active or convalescent COVID-19.

The genes are TRBV7-9 and TRBJ2-2; D is ambiguous. Trimming took off 5 bases at V and 3 bases at J, with 13 bases between the two ends. CDR1 is SEHNR and CDR2 is FQNEAQ in the germline V gene (reference sequence). The CDR3 has 15 residues. CDR3 loop: CASSPTNTDTGELFF. The CDR3 DNA follows: TGTGCCAGCAGCCCTACTAACACGGACACCGGGGAGCTGTTTTTT.

This clone has a single count. The CDR3 nucleotides read TGTGCCAGCAGCCTTGGGGGGAGACAGGGGAGATACGAGCAGTACTTC. It is translated as CASSLGGRQGRYEQYF. The genes are TRBV3-1 (or the pseudogene TRBV3-2) and TRBJ2-7, with 8 bases that match TRBD1. The germline V gene encodes CDR1 LGHDT and CDR2 YNNKEL (reference sequence). Trimming at V came to 4 bases and at J to 4 bases, leaving 12 bases not matched to a gene. The CDR3 spans 16 residues.

The V call is TRBV7-8, the J call TRBJ1-1; D not certain. Trimming cost V 5 bases and J 1 base, with 8 bases left between them. The germline V gene has CDR1 SGHVS and CDR2 FQNEAQ. This CDR3 spans 13 amino acids. Here the CDR3 reads CASSVDKNTEAFF. DNA for the CDR3: TGTGCCAGCAGCGTTGACAAGAACACTGAAGCTTTCTTT.

V is TRBV5-1 and J is TRBJ1-2; perhaps TRBD1 as D (5 bases). V was trimmed by 0 bases and J by 7 bases, leaving 10 bases between them. The CDR3 is 13 residues long. Germline CDR1 reads SGHRS; CDR2 reads YFSETQ. The CDR3 coding sequence is TGCGCCAGCAGCTTGGAGGGCAGGGCTGGCTACACCTTC. Translation: CASSLEGRAGYTF. The variable domain in full, completed from reference TRBV5-1 and TRBJ1-2, reads KAGVTQTPRYLIKTRGQQVTLSCSPISGHRSVSWYQQTPGQGLQFLFEYFSETQRNKGNFPGRFSGRQFSNSRSEMNVSTLELGDSALYLCASSLEGRAGYTFGSGTRLTVV.

This clone was seen a single time. The chain has TRBV29-1 and TRBJ1-1; D unresolved. This CDR3 spans 14 amino acids. The ends were cut back, 4 bases at V and 0 bases at J, with 12 bases in the middle. The germline gives CDR1 SQVTM, CDR2 ANQGSEA. This chain's CDR3 is CSVGEVSLNTEAFF. As DNA, the CDR3 is TGCAGCGTTGGCGAAGTCTCTTTGAACACTGAAGCTTTCTTT.

The J gene is TRBJ2-3, the V gene TRBV6-1, with 7 bases matching TRBD1. Germline CDR1 MNHNS, CDR2 SASEGT. This CDR3 comprises 17 residues. Trimming cost V 3 bases and J 5 bases; bases outside gene matches: 14. The CDR3 bases are TGTGCCAGCAGTGACCCCGGACAGGCACAAGGGCGAGATACGCAGTATTTT. Amino acid sequence: CASSDPGQAQGRDTQYF.

The chain has TRBV2 and TRBJ1-6, with 12 bases matching TRBD1. The germline gives CDR1 SNHLY, CDR2 FYNNEI. This CDR3 has 15 residues. J gave up 8 bases and V 9 bases, and 8 bases lay outside the gene matches. In DNA, the CDR3 is TGTGCCAGTGGGGTGGGACAGGGGGCTTATTCACCCCTCCACTTT. Translating gives CASGVGQGAYSPLHF.

V gene TRBV30 combines with J gene TRBJ1-5, with D possibly matching TRBD1 (6 bases). This CDR3 is built from 14 residues. Trimming removed 2 bases at V and 6 bases at J, with 14 bases between. The V gene's germline CDR1 is GTSNPN and CDR2 SVGIG (reference sequence). CDR3 sequence: CAWSKPGDGQPQHF. CDR3 coding DNA: TGTGCCTGGAGTAAGCCAGGGGACGGTCAGCCCCAGCATTTT.

The CDR3 region is CATRPGGGINEQFF. In DNA form, the CDR3 reads TGTGCCACCAGGCCGGGAGGCGGGATCAATGAGCAGTTCTTC. This sequence joins TRBV24-1 and TRBJ2-1, with 7 bases fitting TRBD2. Per the germline V gene, CDR1 is KGHDR and CDR2 is SFDVKD. This CDR3 has 14 amino acids. V was pared by 7 bases and J by 6 bases, with 8 bases of the junction left unmatched.

This rearrangement joins TRBV28 to TRBJ2-2; TRBD2 aligns across 10 bases. Germline-derived CDR1 and CDR2 are MDHEN and SYDVKM. CDR3 length: 15 amino acids. After removal of 4 bases from V and 7 bases from J, the junction contained 6 bases not matched to a gene. The CDR3 DNA follows: TGTGCCAGCAGTTCCCTAGCGGGAGCGGTCGGGGAGCTGTTTTTT. Residues: CASSSLAGAVGELFF. Supplemented by reference TRBV28 and TRBJ2-2, the full variable domain reads DVKVTQSSRYLVKRTGEKVFLECVQDMDHENMFWYRQDPGLGLRLIYFSYDVKMKEKGDIPEGYSVSREKKERFSLILESASTNQTSMYLCASSSLAGAVGELFFGEGSRLTVL.

The chain uses TRBV5-4 and TRBJ2-2, with D tentatively TRBD1 (5 bases). CDR1 and CDR2 from the germline V gene are SGHNT and YYREEE (reference sequence). Between the trimmed V and J ends, which lost 3 bases and 1 base, there was a span of 10 bases. There are 15 residues in the CDR3. CDR3 region: CASSYRTMNTGELFF. CDR3 sequence (DNA): TGTGCCAGCAGCTACAGGACAATGAACACCGGGGAGCTGTTTTTT.

The V and J genes are TRBV13 and TRBJ2-7, with a weak D call TRBD1 (5 bases). Germline V gene lookup returns CDR1 PRHDT and CDR2 FYEKMQ (reference sequence). The CDR3 sequence is 12 residues long. The germline V and J ends were trimmed by 5 bases and 3 bases, with 8 bases remaining between them. DNA for the CDR3: TGTGCCAGCAGCGGCGACAGCTACGAGCAGTACTTC. It codes for CASSGDSYEQYF.

This rearrangement joins TRBV28 to TRBJ1-2; 8 bases are a match to TRBD1. V was clipped by 7 bases and J by 8 bases; unmatched bases: 6. Germline CDR1 reads MDHEN; CDR2 reads SYDVKM. The CDR3 totals 12 residues. CDR3 DNA sequence: TGTGCCAGCACTCAGGGGGCAGAAGGCTACACCTTC. Encoded protein: CASTQGAEGYTF.

CDR3 sequence reads: CATSDSPSTGTGELFF. The CDR3 DNA reads as TGTGCCACCAGTGATTCGCCGTCGACAGGGACCGGGGAGCTGTTTTTT. This rearrangement joins TRBV24-1 to TRBJ2-2; TRBD1 aligns across 7 bases. CDR3 size: 16 residues. From germline, CDR1 is KGHDR and CDR2 SFDVKD. V lost 2 bases to trimming and J lost 5 bases; unmatched junction nucleotides: 7.

This chain connects TRBV3-1 (or the pseudogene TRBV3-2) to TRBJ2-5, with TRBD2 as a possible D gene (5 bases). This CDR3 comprises 15 residues. Germline assignment: CDR1 LGHDT and CDR2 YNNKEL (reference sequence). Trimming cost V 6 bases and J 2 bases, with 16 bases left between them. For the CDR3, the DNA is TGTGCCAGCAGTCAGCCGGGGATGGGGCAAGAGACCCAGTACTTC. This gives the protein CASSQPGMGQETQYF.

The chain couples TRBV19 to TRBJ1-4, with TRBD1 identical over 7 bases. V lost 5 bases, J lost 2 bases, and 5 bases stayed unmatched. This CDR3 has 15 amino acids. The V gene's germline CDR1 is LNHDA and CDR2 SQIVND (reference sequence). The DNA for the CDR3 is TGTGCCAGTAGTTTGACAGGGAGGACTAATGAAAAACTGTTTTTT. As protein: CASSLTGRTNEKLFF.

This sequence joins TRBV27 and TRBJ2-5; D perhaps matches TRBD1 (5 bases). This CDR3 comprises 14 residues. The V and J ends lost 6 bases and 0 bases respectively, with 11 bases between them. Germline V gene data show CDR1 as MNHEY and CDR2 as SMNVEV (reference sequence). CDR3 nucleotides: TGTGCCAGCAGCTCAGACAGATACCAAGAGACCCAGTACTTC. Encoded protein: CASSSDRYQETQYF.

The rearrangement joins TRBV9 to TRBJ2-1, with 11 bases lining up with TRBD2. The V and J ends lost 0 bases and 13 bases, in that order; junction bases with no gene match: 6. This CDR3 has 14 residues. The germline V gene has CDR1 SGDLS and CDR2 YYNGEE. CDR3: CASSVASGGPLQFF. As DNA, the CDR3 is TGTGCCAGCAGCGTAGCTAGCGGGGGGCCCCTACAGTTCTTC.

This chain uses TRBV10-3 with TRBJ2-1; 8 nucleotides agree with TRBD2. With 10 bases clipped from V and 7 bases from J, the junction kept 12 bases outside the gene matches. The germline CDR1 and CDR2 sequences are ENHRY and SYGVKD. CDR3 length equals 14 residues. The CDR3 nucleotides read TGTGCCACGGGGGGAGAGCGGGAGTTGAATGAGCAGTTCTTC. Translation: CATGGERELNEQFF.

This chain uses TRBV3-1 (or the pseudogene TRBV3-2) with TRBJ2-5; TRBD1 might be the D (5 bases). Looked up from germline, CDR1 is LGHDT and CDR2 is YNNKEL (reference sequence). The CDR3 sequence is 14 residues long. Trimming cost V 6 bases and J 5 bases, with 16 bases left between them. CDR3: CASSPLRGWETQYF. The DNA for the CDR3 is TGTGCCAGCAGTCCTTTAAGGGGCTGGGAGACCCAGTACTTC.

V and J are TRBV27 and TRBJ1-1; tentative D call: TRBD1 (5 bases). V lost 1 base and J lost 0, with 9 bases in between. The CDR3 contains 15 residues. Germline V gives CDR1 MNHEY, CDR2 SMNVEV (reference sequence). As DNA, the CDR3 is TGTGCCAGCAGTTTATATCCAGGGCTGAACACTGAAGCTTTCTTT. It codes for CASSLYPGLNTEAFF.

The chain combines TRBV19 with TRBJ2-1, with TRBD2 matching 12 bases. Germline V CDR1 and CDR2: LNHDA, SQIVND (reference sequence). V lost 6 bases, J lost 4 bases, and 4 bases stayed unmatched. This CDR3 region has 15 residues. The CDR3 region is CASRDTSGGYNEQFF. The CDR3 nucleotides are TGTGCCAGTAGAGATACTAGCGGGGGGTACAATGAGCAGTTCTTC.

The chain joins TRBV30 to TRBJ2-7; D possibly corresponds to TRBD2 (5 bases). Germline loops: CDR1 GTSNPN, CDR2 SVGIG (reference sequence). The CDR3 has 13 amino acids. The V end was cut by 5 bases, the J end by 5 bases, with 16 bases between. The CDR3 nucleotides read TGTGCCTGGGCACGGCCCCCGCGGGACGAGCAGTACTTC. Translating gives CAWARPPRDEQYF.

J is TRBJ2-3 and V is TRBV29-1, with 13 bases lining up with TRBD2. Trimming cost V 7 bases and J 2 bases; bases outside gene matches: 6. The germline V gene has CDR1 SQVTM and CDR2 ANQGSEA. CDR3 length: 15 amino acids. This CDR3 is CSGTGLAGVTDTQYF. The CDR3 coding sequence is TGCAGCGGAACTGGACTAGCGGGAGTCACAGATACGCAGTATTTT.

The chain joins TRBV5-1 to TRBJ2-1, with D possibly matching TRBD1 (8 bases). Germline V gene lookup returns CDR1 SGHRS and CDR2 YFSETQ. This CDR3 spans 15 amino acids. Trimming shortened V by 1 base and J by 3 bases, and 11 bases separated the two germline ends. The CDR3 sequence is CASSLTGGDYNEQFF. The CDR3 nucleotides read TGCGCCAGCAGCTTGACAGGGGGGGACTACAATGAGCAGTTCTTC.

The chain links TRBV12-2 to TRBJ2-1; the table's D call, TRBD2, has no DNA check behind it. TRBV12-2 is annotated as a pseudogene. This CDR3 spans 15 amino acids. This chain's CDR3 is CASRLGSASCDEQFF. Here the CDR3 DNA reads TGTGCAAGTCGCTTAGGGTCGGCTAGCTGCGATGAGCAGTTCTTC.

This clone was detected many times. V and J are TRBV9 and TRBJ1-2; 11 positions match TRBD1. V was pared by 1 base and J by 4 bases, with 6 bases of the junction left unmatched. The CDR3 contains 16 residues. Per germline, CDR1 SGDLS and CDR2 YYNGEE. CDR3 nucleotide sequence: TGTGCCAGCAGCGTAAACGGGGGACAGGGGGGCTATGGCTACACCTTC. Its translation: CASSVNGGQGGYGYTF.

This chain uses TRBV4-3 with TRBJ1-1; 8 bases line up with TRBD1. Trimming at V came to 1 base and at J to 4 bases, leaving 2 bases not matched to a gene. Germline V gene data show CDR1 as LGHNA and CDR2 as YSLEER. The CDR3 runs 14 residues. CDR3 DNA sequence: TGCGCCAGCAGCCAAGCAGGGGGCTTCACTGAAGCTTTCTTT. Amino acids: CASSQAGGFTEAFF.

This chain uses TRBV3-1 (or the pseudogene TRBV3-2) with TRBJ2-1; a weak D match, TRBD2 (5 bases). The germline gives CDR1 LGHDT, CDR2 YNNKEL (reference sequence). This CDR3 is built from 16 residues. Trimming stripped 0 bases from V and 1 base from J, with 10 bases between. For the CDR3, the DNA is TGTGCCAGCAGCCAAGATCCGCCGGGATCCTACAATGAGCAGTTCTTC. Translated, it gives CASSQDPPGSYNEQFF.

V gene TRBV7-6 combines with J gene TRBJ2-7, with D possibly being TRBD2 (7 bases). The CDR3 length is 16 residues. V lost 5 bases and J lost 0, with 17 bases in between. The V gene's germline CDR1 is SGHVS and CDR2 FNYEAQ. Written as DNA, the CDR3 is TGTGCCAGCAGCCCGTCTGGCGGGGGCTACTCCTACGAGCAGTACTTC. This sequence encodes CASSPSGGGYSYEQYF.